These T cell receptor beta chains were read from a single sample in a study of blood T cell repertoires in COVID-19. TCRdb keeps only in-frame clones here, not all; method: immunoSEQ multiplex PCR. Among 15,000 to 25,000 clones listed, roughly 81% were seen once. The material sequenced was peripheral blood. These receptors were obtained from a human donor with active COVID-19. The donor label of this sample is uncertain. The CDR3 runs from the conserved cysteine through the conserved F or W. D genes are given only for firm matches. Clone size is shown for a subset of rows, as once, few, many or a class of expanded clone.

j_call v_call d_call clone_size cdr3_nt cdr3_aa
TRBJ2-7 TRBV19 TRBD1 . TGTGCCAGTAGTAAGGGACAGGGGACAATCTACGAGCAGTACTTC CASSKGQGTIYEQYF
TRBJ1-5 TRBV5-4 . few TGTGCCAGCAGCTTGGATCAGGATCAGCCCCAGCATTTT CASSLDQDQPQHF
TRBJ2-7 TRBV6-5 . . TGTGCCAGCTACAGTGGCTACGAGCAGTACTTC CASYSGYEQYF
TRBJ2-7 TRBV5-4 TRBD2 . TGTGCCAGCAGCCAATGGACTAGCGGGGACCCCTACGAGCAGTACTTC CASSQWTSGDPYEQYF
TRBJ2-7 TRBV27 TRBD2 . TGTGCCAGCAGTTTATCCCAGCGGGAGCTTTATCGCGAGCAGTACTTC CASSLSQRELYREQYF
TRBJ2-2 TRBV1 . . TGCACCAGCATAGGAGGGATCGGGGAGCTGTTTTTT CTSIGGIGELFF
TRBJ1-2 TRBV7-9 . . TGTGCCAGCAGCTTAGGTCGCCAGGGCTATGGCTACACCTTC CASSLGRQGYGYTF
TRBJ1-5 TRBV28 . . TGTGCCAGCAGACCACGCACCGGGACAAGCAATCAGCCCCAGCATTTT CASRPRTGTSNQPQHF
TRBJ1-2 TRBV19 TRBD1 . TGTGCCAGTGGTAACCGGGACAGGGCCTATGGCTACACCTTC CASGNRDRAYGYTF
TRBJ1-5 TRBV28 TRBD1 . TGTGCCAGCAGTTCCCAGGGGGCAAGACAGCCCCAGCATTTT CASSSQGARQPQHF
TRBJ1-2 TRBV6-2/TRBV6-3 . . TGTGCCAGCAGCCGCGGCGTGCATGGCTACACCTTC CASSRGVHGYTF
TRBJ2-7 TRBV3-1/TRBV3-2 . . TGTGCCAGCAGCCCGGGACTCTCTAAGGGGCAGTACTTC CASSPGLSKGQYF
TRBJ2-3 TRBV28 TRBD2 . TGTGCCAGCAGTTTTATCGAACCCTTTAAGAGCGGGAGGGGAACTAGCACAGATACGCAGTATTTT CASSFIEPFKSGRGTSTDTQYF
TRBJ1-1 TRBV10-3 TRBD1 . TGTGCCATCAGCGTGGGACAGTTAAACACTGAAGCTTTCTTT CAISVGQLNTEAFF
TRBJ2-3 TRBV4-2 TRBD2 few TGTGCCAGCAGCCGTTGGGGAGGGCGCACAGATACGCAGTATTTT CASSRWGGRTDTQYF
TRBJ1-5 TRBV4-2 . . TGTGCCAGCAGCCAAGATATCTATCAGCCCCAGCATTTT CASSQDIYQPQHF
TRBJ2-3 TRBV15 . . TGTGCCACCAGCAGAGATCCGGGTGCGAGCACAGATACGCAGTATTTT CATSRDPGASTDTQYF
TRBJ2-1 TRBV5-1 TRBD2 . TGCGCCAGCAGCTTATGGACTAGCTACAATGAGCAGTTCTTC CASSLWTSYNEQFF
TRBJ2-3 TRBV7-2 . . TGTGCCAGCGAGGGCCGGGTCTTCGATACGCAGTATTTT CASEGRVFDTQYF
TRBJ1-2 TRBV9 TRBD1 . TGTGCCAGCAGCGCCTCGGGACAGGGTTATGGAAACTATGGCTACACCTTC CASSASGQGYGNYGYTF
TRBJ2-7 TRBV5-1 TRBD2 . TGCGCCAGCACCAGGCCGGGGGGTACCTCCTACGAGCAGTACTTC CASTRPGGTSYEQYF
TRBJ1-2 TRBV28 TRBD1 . TGTGCCAGCAGTTCTCTCGTGGGGACAGGGGGCCTGTTC CASSSLVGTGGLF
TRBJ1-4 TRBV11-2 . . TGTGCCAGCAGCTTAGAGGGGGGGGTACTCGAAAAACTGTTTTTT CASSLEGGVLEKLFF
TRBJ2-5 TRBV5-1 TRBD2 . TGCGCCAGCAGCTTGGTGGGGACTAGCGGGTCCCAGTACTTC CASSLVGTSGSQYF
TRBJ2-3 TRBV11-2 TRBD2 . TGTGCCAGCAGCTTCTGGGACACGGGAGGGGGTCCCCTCACAGATACGCAGTATTTT CASSFWDTGGGPLTDTQYF